Listed here are 30 T cell receptor beta chains from one sample, sequenced in a study of blood T cell repertoires in COVID-19 (dated by TCRdb to about 2020). The library was produced with the immunoSEQ multiplex PCR assay. The table comes from immuneACCESS by way of TCRdb, which keeps in-frame sequences with V and J called. Part of the clones is missing from these tables; in studies checked, under half for an unresolved V gene and the rest for unknown reasons. The sample has under 100,000 clones on record, more than 85% of them singletons. The leading ten clones occupy around 5.2% of the sample. Specimen: peripheral blood. The receptors were gathered from a man aged 40-55 years with acute or convalescent COVID-19.

This clone has a handful of counts. V is TRBV12-3 or TRBV12-4 and J is TRBJ2-5; D not certain. V was clipped by 3 bases and J by 4 bases, with 9 bases between them. This CDR3 is 13 amino acids long. The CDR3 coding sequence is TGTGCCAGCAGTTTCGATCTAGGAGAGACCCAGTACTTC. Its translation: CASSFDLGETQYF.

The chain couples TRBV5-5 to TRBJ2-1; 8 bases match TRBD1. The length of the CDR3 is 14 residues. J gave up 5 bases and V 0 bases, and 1 base lay outside the gene matches. Germline V gives CDR1 SGHKS, CDR2 YYEKEE (reference sequence). The CDR3, as DNA: TGTGCCAGCAGCTTGGGACAGGGGCACAATGAGCAGTTCTTC. It encodes CASSLGQGHNEQFF.

Remarks on this clone: The germline gene is not matched at one end of the junction; a read error may be the cause. The chain joins TRBV4-3 to TRBJ1-1, with D perhaps TRBD1 (5 bases). CDR1 is LGHNA, CDR2 YSLEER, per germline. The length of the CDR3 is 14 residues. CDR3 sequence (DNA): TGCGCCAGCAGCCAAGAAGGGGTGAATACTGAAGCTTTCTTT. Translating it yields CASSQEGVNTEAFF.

The rearrangement uses TRBV7-9 and TRBJ2-1; 14 bases fit TRBD2. CDR1 and CDR2 from the germline V gene are SEHNR and FQNEAQ (reference sequence). Trimming cost V 3 bases and J 8 bases; bases outside gene matches: 6. This CDR3 contains 16 residues. CDR3 residues: CASSLGLAGDSDEQFF. The CDR3 DNA follows: TGTGCCAGCAGCTTGGGACTAGCGGGAGATAGCGATGAGCAGTTCTTC.

The chain carries TRBV18 and TRBJ2-7; 8 nucleotides line up with TRBD1. Trimming at V came to 1 base and at J to 4 bases, leaving 12 bases not matched to a gene. Per the germline V gene, CDR1 is KGHSH and CDR2 is LQKENI. There are 17 residues in the CDR3. DNA of the CDR3: TGTGCCAGCTCACCACGTTTACCGGGACAGGCCCTATACGAGCAGTACTTC. The encoded protein is CASSPRLPGQALYEQYF.

The rearrangement links TRBV27 to TRBJ1-5; D possibly corresponds to TRBD1 (6 bases). The V end was cut by 5 bases, the J end by 7 bases, with 15 bases between. The V gene's germline CDR1 is MNHEY and CDR2 SMNVEV (reference sequence). The CDR3 consists of 14 residues. The CDR3 DNA is TGTGCCAGCAGTCTCCTCACAGGGAACCAGCCCCAGCATTTT. It encodes CASSLLTGNQPQHF.

This chain connects TRBV9 to TRBJ2-1; maybe TRBD2 (6 bases). V lost 0 bases, J lost 3 bases, and 7 bases lay in between. The CDR3 has 14 residues. Germline assignment: CDR1 SGDLS and CDR2 YYNGEE. Written as DNA, the CDR3 is TGTGCCAGCAGCGTAGGCGGGAACTACAATGAGCAGTTCTTC. Protein product: CASSVGGNYNEQFF.

This chain links TRBV5-8 with TRBJ1-1; the D gene is possibly TRBD1 (6 bases). The V gene's germline CDR1 is SGHTS and CDR2 YDEGEE. The V end was cut by 0 bases, the J end by 8 bases, with 8 bases between. The CDR3 runs 12 residues. The CDR3 loop is CASSLDRGEAFF. The DNA for the CDR3 is TGTGCCAGCAGCTTGGATAGGGGGGAAGCTTTCTTT.

The chain employs TRBV5-1 and TRBJ2-2, with 12 bases aligning to TRBD2. J gave up 2 bases and V 3 bases, and 8 bases lay outside the gene matches. The germline gives CDR1 SGHRS, CDR2 YFSETQ. The CDR3 is made up of 18 amino acids. CDR3 DNA sequence: TGCGCCAGCAGCTCCAAGACTAGCGGGGGATATAACACCGGGGAGCTGTTTTTT. This translates into CASSSKTSGGYNTGELFF.

The V call is TRBV7-2, the J call TRBJ2-3, with 11 bases lining up with TRBD2. The germline CDR1 and CDR2 sequences are SGHTA and FQGNSA. The length of the CDR3 is 17 residues. V gave up 6 bases and J gave up 2 bases; unmatched junction bases: 10. The CDR3 sequence: CASSLDSGGANTDTQYF. The CDR3, as DNA: TGTGCCAGCAGTTTGGATAGCGGGGGGGCTAACACAGATACGCAGTATTTT.

The genes are TRBV21-1 and TRBJ1-3. TRBV21-1 is a documented pseudogene. The CDR3 loop spans 15 amino acids. The chain's CDR3 is CASSKGGVSGNTIYF. The CDR3, as DNA: TGTGCCAGCAGCAAAGGGGGAGTCTCTGGAAACACCATATATTTT.

The V call is TRBV19, the J call TRBJ1-6; D might be TRBD1 (6 bases). The CDR3 spans 13 residues. Germline CDR1 LNHDA, CDR2 SQIVND (reference sequence). V was clipped by 7 bases and J by 7 bases, with 11 bases between them. DNA of the CDR3: TGTGCCAGTACCCAGGGGCGGAATTCACCCCTCCACTTT. It yields the protein CASTQGRNSPLHF.

This chain connects TRBV12-3 or TRBV12-4 to TRBJ1-3; a possible D gene is TRBD1 (6 bases). The CDR3 has 13 amino acids. The V end lost 6 bases, the J end lost 8 bases, and 14 bases lay between the germline ends. CDR3 bases: TGTGCCAGCAGCCCTGGCGGGGGCCACACCATATATTTT. This codes for CASSPGGGHTIYF.

This clone came up once. This chain links TRBV4-1 with TRBJ2-2, with D maybe TRBD1 (6 bases). The CDR3 is 16 residues long. The V end was cut by 1 base, the J end by 3 bases, with 12 bases between. Germline V gene lookup returns CDR1 MGHRA and CDR2 YSYEKL. The CDR3 spells CASSQAWTVDTGELFF. The CDR3 region has the DNA TGCGCCAGCAGCCAAGCGTGGACAGTGGACACCGGGGAGCTGTTTTTT.

DNA of the CDR3: TGCGCCAGCAGTGTTGGGACTAGCGTCCCTGATACGCAGTATTTT. Translation: CASSVGTSVPDTQYF. The chain has TRBV10-1 and TRBJ2-3; 10 bases match TRBD2. Germline CDR1 is WNHNN and CDR2 is SYGVQD (reference sequence). V lost 4 bases to trimming and J lost 6 bases; unmatched junction nucleotides: 7. This CDR3 spans 15 amino acids.

V is TRBV14 and J is TRBJ1-3, with D maybe TRBD1 (6 bases). Germline V lookup: CDR1 SGHDN, CDR2 FVKESK. Trimming removed 0 bases at V and 4 bases at J, with 10 bases between. This CDR3 contains 15 residues. The CDR3 sequence: CASSQDVQGGNTIYF. Written as DNA, the CDR3 is TGTGCCAGCAGCCAAGATGTACAGGGCGGAAACACCATATATTTT.

This clone showed up just once. The chain is built from TRBV14 and TRBJ1-2; 7 nucleotides agree with TRBD1. V dropped 4 bases and J dropped 4; count of bases not matched to a gene: 3. CDR1 and CDR2 (germline): SGHDN, FVKESK. The CDR3 sequence is 13 residues long. The CDR3 nucleotides are TGTGCCAGCAGCCCGACAGGGATCTATGGCTACACCTTC. It yields the protein CASSPTGIYGYTF.

The chain recombines TRBV18 with TRBJ2-5, with a tentative D call TRBD1 (6 bases). V was clipped by 6 bases and J by 2 bases, with 16 bases between them. The CDR3 covers 15 residues. In germline, CDR1 is KGHSH, CDR2 LQKENI. The CDR3, as DNA: TGTGCCAGCTCTCAACTACAGGGAGCACAAGAGACCCAGTACTTC. This gives the protein CASSQLQGAQETQYF.

The chain joins TRBV2 to TRBJ1-2, with 8 bases lining up with TRBD1. The V and J ends lost 3 bases and 3 bases, in that order; junction bases with no gene match: 0. The germline V gene has CDR1 SNHLY and CDR2 FYNNEI. The CDR3 spans 13 residues. CDR3 protein: CASSEDRDYGYTF. The CDR3 bases are TGTGCCAGCAGTGAGGACAGGGACTATGGCTACACCTTC.

This clone was counted a few times. The chain has TRBV27 and TRBJ1-5; 10 nucleotides line up with TRBD1. The CDR3 consists of 19 residues. Germline V CDR1 and CDR2: MNHEY, SMNVEV (reference sequence). The V gene end was trimmed by 4 bases and the J gene end by 1 base; junction bases not matched to a gene: 13. The CDR3: CASSSLRQGATGSNQPQHF. The CDR3, as DNA: TGTGCCAGCAGTTCTCTTAGACAGGGGGCGACAGGCAGCAATCAGCCCCAGCATTTT.

The genes are TRBV2 and TRBJ2-5; 7 bases fit TRBD1. This CDR3 spans 14 amino acids. The V gene end was trimmed by 5 bases and the J gene end by 1 base; junction bases not matched to a gene: 4. Germline-derived CDR1 and CDR2 are SNHLY and FYNNEI. In DNA form, the CDR3 reads TGTGCCAGCAGTAAAGGGACAGTCCAAGAGACCCAGTACTTC. Residues: CASSKGTVQETQYF.

The chain recombines TRBV19 with TRBJ1-1, with D possibly being TRBD1 (5 bases). The CDR3 is 12 amino acids. Deletions cut 5 bases from V and 5 bases from J, with 9 bases between. Germline V gives CDR1 LNHDA, CDR2 SQIVND (reference sequence). Written as DNA, the CDR3 is TGTGCCAGTAGTCCCAGGGCTACTGAAGCTTTCTTT. Amino acids: CASSPRATEAFF.

The CDR3 nucleotides read TGCAGCAGTACGGGGGGCCTCACAGATACGCAGTATTTT. Protein: CSSTGGLTDTQYF. The chain has TRBV29-1 and TRBJ2-3; perhaps TRBD2 as D (7 bases). Germline assignment: CDR1 SQVTM and CDR2 ANQGSEA. CDR3 length: 13 amino acids. Trimming pared 8 bases from V and 2 bases from J, leaving 14 bases between.

J is TRBJ2-3 and V is TRBV7-2; TRBD2 matches at 11 bases. Germline CDR1 SGHTA, CDR2 FQGNSA. This CDR3 region has 15 residues. The CDR3, as DNA: TGTGCAAGCCAGCGGACTAGCGGGAGCACAGATACGCAGTATTTT. Its translation: CASQRTSGSTDTQYF.

The chain has TRBV6-1 and TRBJ2-5; maybe TRBD2 (6 bases). Germline V gene sequence: CDR1 MNHNS, CDR2 SASEGT. This CDR3 comprises 14 residues. The V end was cut by 6 bases, the J end by 5 bases, with 16 bases between. The CDR3 DNA is TGTGCCAGCAGCACCCGAGGGGACTGGGAGACCCAGTACTTC. Its protein product is CASSTRGDWETQYF.

V gene TRBV3-1 (or the pseudogene TRBV3-2) combines with J gene TRBJ1-5, with 7 bases that match TRBD1. Per germline, CDR1 LGHDT and CDR2 YNNKEL (reference sequence). CDR3 length equals 13 residues. The J segment lost 7 bases and the V segment lost 4 bases, leaving 4 bases of the junction unmatched. CDR3: CASSRRQGQPQHF. In DNA form, the CDR3 reads TGTGCCAGCAGCCGAAGACAGGGACAGCCCCAGCATTTT.

The V gene is TRBV7-9, the J gene TRBJ2-2; D is possibly TRBD1 (5 bases). CDR1 is SEHNR and CDR2 is FQNEAQ in the germline V gene (reference sequence). The CDR3 length is 17 residues. Trimming took off 5 bases at V and 0 bases at J, with 16 bases between the two ends. CDR3 residues: CASSQDQGNPNTGELFF. The DNA for the CDR3 is TGTGCCAGCAGCCAAGATCAGGGAAACCCGAACACCGGGGAGCTGTTTTTT. The whole variable domain, filled in from reference TRBV7-9 and TRBJ2-2, reads DTGVSQNPRHKITKRGQNVTFRCDPISEHNRLYWYRQTLGQGPEFLTYFQNEAQLEKSRLLSDRFSAERPKGSFSTLEIQRTEQGDSAMYLCASSQDQGNPNTGELFFGEGSRLTVL.

The J gene is TRBJ2-1, the V gene TRBV5-1; TRBD2 matches at 8 bases. The CDR3 is 16 amino acids. Unmatched junction bases numbered 4, after V lost 0 bases and J lost 2 bases. Germline lookup yields CDR1 SGHRS and CDR2 YFSETQ. CDR3 sequence reads: CASSLDQTSAYNEQFF. CDR3 bases: TGCGCCAGCAGCTTGGACCAGACTAGCGCCTACAATGAGCAGTTCTTC.

The V and J genes are TRBV7-3 and TRBJ2-1, with D possibly matching TRBD2 (5 bases). CDR1 SGHTA and CDR2 FQGTGA come from the germline V gene. The CDR3 is 13 residues long. The V gene lost 4 bases and the J gene lost 5 bases, with 9 bases spanning the gap. CDR3 amino acids: CASSYDGDNEQFF. DNA of the CDR3: TGTGCCAGCAGCTACGACGGGGACAATGAGCAGTTCTTC.

The rearrangement joins TRBV19 to TRBJ1-4; the D is unclear. The CDR3 is 16 amino acids. Germline CDR1 and CDR2: LNHDA and SQIVND (reference sequence). V lost 5 bases and J 4 bases, leaving 17 bases between the germline ends. The CDR3 loop is CASSLRKGVRNEKLFF. The CDR3 DNA reads as TGTGCCAGTAGTCTTCGAAAGGGAGTCCGTAATGAAAAACTGTTTTTT.